The 5 T cell receptor beta chains in this list originate from one sample, sequenced in a study of T cell changes during pregnancy in multiple sclerosis. TCRdb's copy holds only in-frame clones and misses some; the assay was immunoSEQ multiplex PCR. The table shows 50,000 to 65,000 clones, with 90% occurring only once. The sample in question was CD8+ T cells from peripheral blood mononuclear cells, obtained before pregnancy. The receptors originated from a female donor with multiple sclerosis, enrolled in a pregnancy study.

The CDR3 protein is CSVLTLNTEAFF. As DNA, the CDR3 is TGCAGCGTTTTGACACTGAACACTGAAGCTTTCTTT. The rearrangement links TRBV29-1 to TRBJ1-1; D not certain. Germline V gene data show CDR1 as SQVTM and CDR2 as ANQGSEA. The V end was cut by 5 bases, the J end by 0 bases, with 7 bases between. The CDR3 runs 12 residues.

This clone has only one observation. The V and J genes are TRBV5-4 and TRBJ1-2; no definite D call. CDR1 is SGHNT and CDR2 is YYREEE in the germline V gene (reference sequence). Trimming removed 4 bases at V and 0 bases at J, with 7 bases between. The CDR3 is made up of 13 amino acids. As DNA, the CDR3 is TGTGCCAGCAGCGACATAACTAACTATGGCTACACCTTC. Its translation is CASSDITNYGYTF.

This CDR3 is CASSYLAGDAYEQYF. CDR3 coding DNA: TGCGCCAGCAGCTACCTAGCGGGGGACGCCTACGAGCAGTACTTC. V is TRBV5-1 and J is TRBJ2-7, with 10 bases aligning to TRBD2. V lost 3 bases to trimming and J lost 2 bases; unmatched junction nucleotides: 5. CDR3 length equals 15 residues. The germline V gene encodes CDR1 SGHRS and CDR2 YFSETQ.

The chain recombines TRBV4-3 with TRBJ1-5; 9 nucleotides agree with TRBD1. This CDR3 spans 17 amino acids. CDR1 is LGHNA, CDR2 YSLEER, per germline. V was clipped by 0 bases and J by 7 bases; unmatched bases: 10. DNA for the CDR3: TGCGCCAGCAGCCAAGATCAAAGGGGACAGGGATCACAGCCCCAGCATTTT. Amino acids: CASSQDQRGQGSQPQHF.

CDR3 region: CASSPGTSLYEQYF. For the CDR3, the DNA is TGTGCCAGCTCACCAGGGACTAGCCTCTACGAGCAGTACTTC. J is TRBJ2-7 and V is TRBV18, with 9 bases identical to TRBD2. With 2 bases clipped from V and 3 bases from J, the junction kept 2 bases outside the gene matches. CDR1 and CDR2 (germline): KGHSH, LQKENI. The CDR3 runs 14 residues. The full variable domain, rest sourced from reference TRBV18 and TRBJ2-7, is NAGVMQNPRHLVRRRGQEARLRCSPMKGHSHVYWYRQLPEEGLKFMVYLQKENIIDESGMPKERFSAEFPKEGPSILRIQQVVRGDSAAYFCASSPGTSLYEQYFGPGTRLTVT.